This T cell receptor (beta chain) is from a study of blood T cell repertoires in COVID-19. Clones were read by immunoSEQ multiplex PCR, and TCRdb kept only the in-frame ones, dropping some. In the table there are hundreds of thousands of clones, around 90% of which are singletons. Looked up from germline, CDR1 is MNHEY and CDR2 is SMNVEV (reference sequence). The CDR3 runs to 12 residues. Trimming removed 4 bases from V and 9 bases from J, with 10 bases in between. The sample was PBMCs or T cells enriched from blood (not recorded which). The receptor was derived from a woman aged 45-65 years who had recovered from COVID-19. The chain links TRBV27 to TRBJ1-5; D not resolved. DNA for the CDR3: TGTGCCAGCAGTTACCCGGAGGGGCCCCAGCATTTT. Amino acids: CASSYPEGPQHF.